The TCR beta chain described here comes from a study of cytotoxic CD8 clonotypes in ibrutinib-treated CLL (dated by TCRdb to the early 2020s). Some background on the complete study: In this cohort, some 14 patients were treatment-naive and approximately 10 were relapsed/refractory, while some 18 had unmutated IGHV. The response samples were drawn at a median of 12 months into treatment, with a range of roughly 6 to 36 months. Longitudinal samples were available for about 30% of the roughly 86 trial participants. Cryopreserved peripheral blood mononuclear cells were collected at three points: before therapy, at response, and at either sustained remission or disease progression. Partial responses were observed in about 24 patients and complete responses in 2; after a median follow-up of 68 months, remission was maintained in 14 patients and progression was observed in approximately 12. On average, each sample had approximately 260,000 productive templates and 94,082 productive rearrangements.

For TCR beta library preparation, roughly 2.2 micrograms of genomic DNA were isolated from cryopreserved PBMCs. Longitudinal blood samples from CLL patients on ibrutinib monotherapy underwent high-throughput TCR beta sequencing. The patients took part in an open-label, single-center phase 2 trial of ibrutinib monotherapy. A MiSeq instrument was used for deep resolution sequencing, which targeted depths ranging from 1 in 1 million up to 1 in 200,000 T cells, with coverage averaging 10x for each clonotype. The immunoSEQ hsTCRB Kit was used to generate TCR beta libraries. The source study handled its data this way. ImmunoSEQ Data Assistant and ImmunoSEQ Analyzer were used for data analysis, and V, D and J genes were assigned according to IMGT definitions. Clonality, which ranges from 0 to 1, was calculated by subtracting the normalized Shannon entropy of productive rearrangement frequencies from one. Only overrepresented clonotypes making up at least 0.05% of the repertoire of each patient were included in the public clonotype analysis. Repertoires from more than ten age-matched healthy donors in immuneACCESS were used as clonality controls. TCRdb limited this immuneACCESS table to in-frame rearrangements with V and J called. A share of clones is missing; checked studies link under half to unresolved V genes, and the rest is unexplained. V, J and clone size were drawn from that table, and D and trimming were deduced from the DNA. The sample records tens of thousands of clones, approximately 45% of which are singletons. The top ten constitute around 18% of the sample.

Study-wide conclusions, independent of this receptor: Baseline clonality exceeded that of age-matched healthy donors and correlated strongly with circulating CD8+ T-cell counts. Sampling times were not matched between patients in sustained remission and patients whose disease was progressing, and lymph node repertoires were not examined. Public clonotypes were found to be uncommon and were observed to contract or remain stable during treatment; the increase in clonality was shown to reflect expansion of private clonotypes at ibrutinib response. Clonality increased at ibrutinib response, stayed stable in sustained remission, and fell back toward baseline at progression.

As encoded in the germline V gene, CDR1 is KGHSH while CDR2 is LQKENI. The CDR3 sequence holds 18 residues, the cysteine and phenylalanine included. The only DNA kept is the CDR3, 54 bases in frame from the first base. Compared with germline, V lacks 2 bases and J lacks 1 base; bases without a gene match: 10. In its sample, this clone was seen a few times. The specificity of this receptor is unknown. Per-base qualities were not stored, and no clone one base away is much larger. Sample: PBMCs, taken before ibrutinib treatment. The receptor chain draws on TRBV18 and TRBJ1-1, with 10 middle bases fitting TRBD1. The sequence was obtained from a human donor with chronic lymphocytic leukemia. The CDR3 region: CASSPRDRGPKGNTEAFF. The nucleotides are TGTGCCAGCTCACCAAGGGACAGGGGCCCCAAGGGGAACACTGAAGCTTTCTTT.